Each of the 2 T cell receptor beta chains below was sequenced from the same sample in a study of OX40 agonist ivuxolimab in advanced cancers. Measured with immunoSEQ multiplex PCR; TCRdb has only the in-frame clones, and not every one. The table includes approximately 33,000 clones, over 90% detected once. This specimen consisted of CD4+ or CD8+ T cells sorted from blood, obtained in a trial of the OX40 agonist ivuxolimab. The receptors derive from an adult with an advanced solid tumor such as melanoma, head and neck, liver or kidney cancer.

This clone occurred once. V is TRBV9 and J is TRBJ2-3, with 11 bases matching TRBD2. Losses at the gene ends were 4 bases for V and 2 bases for J; bases not matched to a gene: 6. Germline-derived CDR1 and CDR2 are SGDLS and YYNGEE. The CDR3 runs 16 residues. Written as DNA, the CDR3 is TGTGCCAGCAGCCTTAGCGGGGGGGCCAACACAGATACGCAGTATTTT. The encoded protein is CASSLSGGANTDTQYF.

This clone was seen a single time. This rearrangement joins TRBV14 to TRBJ2-3; D gene ambiguous. The CDR3 is 14 residues long. The V end was cut by 1 base, the J end by 3 bases, with 8 bases between. Germline V gives CDR1 SGHDN, CDR2 FVKESK. CDR3 nucleotides: TGTGCCAGCAGCCAAGGGTTGGAGACAGATACGCAGTATTTT. Residues: CASSQGLETDTQYF.